Described below is a single T cell receptor beta chain sequence and its context. Trimming took off 7 bases at V and 6 bases at J, with 12 bases between the two ends. The CDR3 covers 13 residues. This specimen belongs to a study of control samples from healthy donors and cancer patients. The repertoire was sequenced with immunoSEQ multiplex PCR; TCRdb's copy has only in-frame clones and lacks some. This repertoire shows around 80,000 clones, 94% found once; its top ten account for more than 2.5%. This receptor was identified in a woman aged 25-40 years in good health. The specimen was blood. The chain employs TRBV12-3 or TRBV12-4 and TRBJ2-2; D possibly uses TRBD1 or TRBD2 (5 bases each). DNA of the CDR3: TGTGCCAGCATCCCGGGGCGGGCCGGGGAGCTGTTTTTT. Translation: CASIPGRAGELFF.